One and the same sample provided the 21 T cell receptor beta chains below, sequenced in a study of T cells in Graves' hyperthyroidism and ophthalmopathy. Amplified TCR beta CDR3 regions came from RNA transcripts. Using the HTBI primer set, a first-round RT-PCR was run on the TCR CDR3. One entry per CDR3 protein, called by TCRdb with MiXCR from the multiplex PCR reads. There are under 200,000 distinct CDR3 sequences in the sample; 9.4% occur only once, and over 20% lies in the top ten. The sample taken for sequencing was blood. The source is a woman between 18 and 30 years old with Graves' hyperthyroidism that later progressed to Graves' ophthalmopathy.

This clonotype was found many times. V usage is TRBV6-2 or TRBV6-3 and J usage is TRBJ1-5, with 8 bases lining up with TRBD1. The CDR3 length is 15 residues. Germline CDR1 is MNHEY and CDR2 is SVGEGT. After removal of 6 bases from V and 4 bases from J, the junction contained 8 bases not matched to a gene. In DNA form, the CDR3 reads TGTGCCAGCAGAGACACGGGACAGGTGAATCAGCCCCAGCATTTT. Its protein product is CASRDTGQVNQPQHF.

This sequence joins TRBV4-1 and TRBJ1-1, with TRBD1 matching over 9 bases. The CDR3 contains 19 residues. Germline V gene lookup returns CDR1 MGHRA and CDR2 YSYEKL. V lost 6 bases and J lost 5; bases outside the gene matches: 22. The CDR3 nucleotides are TGCGCCAGCAGACCACGACAGGGGGGATTTCTTAGGGCAGATACTGAAGCTTTCTTT. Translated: CASRPRQGGFLRADTEAFF.

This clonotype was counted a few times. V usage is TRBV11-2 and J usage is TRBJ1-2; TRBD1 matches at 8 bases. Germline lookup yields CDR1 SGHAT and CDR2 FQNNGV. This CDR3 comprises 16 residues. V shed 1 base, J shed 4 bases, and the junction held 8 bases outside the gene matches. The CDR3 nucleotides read TGTGCCAGCAGCTTAGTGACAGGGGAATTCCCCTATGGCTACACCTTC. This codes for CASSLVTGEFPYGYTF.

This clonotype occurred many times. The chain's CDR3 is CASSPSEGIYGYTF. CDR3 coding DNA: TGTGCCAGCAGCCCGTCTGAGGGAATTTATGGCTACACCTTC. The rearrangement uses TRBV28 and TRBJ1-2; D is unclear. This CDR3 is 14 amino acids long. Looked up from germline, CDR1 is MDHEN and CDR2 is SYDVKM. Trimming stripped 6 bases from V and 5 bases from J, with 16 bases between.

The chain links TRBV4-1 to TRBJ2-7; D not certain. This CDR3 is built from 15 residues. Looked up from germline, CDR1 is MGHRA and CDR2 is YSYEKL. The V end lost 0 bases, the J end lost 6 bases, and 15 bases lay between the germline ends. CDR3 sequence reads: CASSQDPLVSVEQYF. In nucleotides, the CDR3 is TGCGCCAGCAGCCAAGATCCCCTAGTTTCAGTCGAGCAGTACTTC.

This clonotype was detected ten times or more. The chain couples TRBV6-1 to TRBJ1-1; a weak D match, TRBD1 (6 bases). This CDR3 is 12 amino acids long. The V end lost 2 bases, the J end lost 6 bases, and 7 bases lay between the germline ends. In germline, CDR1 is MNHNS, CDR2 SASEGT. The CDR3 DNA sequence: TGTGCCAGCAGTGAAAACAGGGCTGAAGCTTTCTTT. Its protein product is CASSENRAEAFF.

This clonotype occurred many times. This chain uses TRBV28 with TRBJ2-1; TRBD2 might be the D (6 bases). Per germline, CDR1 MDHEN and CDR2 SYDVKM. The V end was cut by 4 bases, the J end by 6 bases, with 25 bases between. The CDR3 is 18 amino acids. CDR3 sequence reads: CASSSSRGGRTGGNEQFF. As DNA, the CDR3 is TGTGCCAGCAGTTCCTCCCGGGGCGGAAGGACCGGGGGCAATGAGCAGTTCTTC.

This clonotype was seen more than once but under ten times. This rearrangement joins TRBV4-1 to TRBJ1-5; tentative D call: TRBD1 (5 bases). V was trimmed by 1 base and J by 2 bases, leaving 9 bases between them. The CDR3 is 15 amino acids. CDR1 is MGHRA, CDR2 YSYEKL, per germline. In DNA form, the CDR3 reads TGCGCCAGCAGCCAAGTTGCGGGGGGCAATCAGCCCCAGCATTTT. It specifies CASSQVAGGNQPQHF.

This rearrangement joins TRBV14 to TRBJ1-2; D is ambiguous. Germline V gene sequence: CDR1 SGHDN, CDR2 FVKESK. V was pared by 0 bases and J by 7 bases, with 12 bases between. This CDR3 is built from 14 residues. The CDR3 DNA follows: TGTGCCAGCAGCCAAGAAAGGGCGGTTTTTGGCTACACCTTC. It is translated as CASSQERAVFGYTF.

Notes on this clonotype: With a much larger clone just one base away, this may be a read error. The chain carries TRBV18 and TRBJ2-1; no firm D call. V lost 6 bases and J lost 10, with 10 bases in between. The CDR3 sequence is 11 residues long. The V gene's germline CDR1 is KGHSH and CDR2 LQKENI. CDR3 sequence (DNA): TGTGCCAGCTCCAGGCAGGACGAGCAGTTCTTC. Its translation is CASSRQDEQFF.

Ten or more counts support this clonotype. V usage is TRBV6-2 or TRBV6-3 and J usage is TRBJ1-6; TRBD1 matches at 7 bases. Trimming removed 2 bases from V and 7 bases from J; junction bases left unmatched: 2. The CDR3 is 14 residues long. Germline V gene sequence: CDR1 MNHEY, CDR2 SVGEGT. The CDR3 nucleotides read TGTGCCAGCAGTTACCAGGGGGAAAATTCACCCCTCCACTTT. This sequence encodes CASSYQGENSPLHF.

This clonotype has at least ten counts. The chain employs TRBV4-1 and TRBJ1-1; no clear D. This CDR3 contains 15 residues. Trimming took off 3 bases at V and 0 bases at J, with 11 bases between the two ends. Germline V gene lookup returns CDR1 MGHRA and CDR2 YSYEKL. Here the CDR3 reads CASSHSGEVNTEAFF. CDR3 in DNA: TGCGCCAGCAGCCATTCTGGGGAGGTGAACACTGAAGCTTTCTTT.

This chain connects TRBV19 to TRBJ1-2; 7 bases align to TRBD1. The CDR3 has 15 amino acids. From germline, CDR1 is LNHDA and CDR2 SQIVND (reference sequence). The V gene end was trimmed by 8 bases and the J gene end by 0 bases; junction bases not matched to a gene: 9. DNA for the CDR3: TGTGCCAGTGAACGAAGAGACAGGGCTAACTATGGCTACACCTTC. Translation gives CASERRDRANYGYTF.

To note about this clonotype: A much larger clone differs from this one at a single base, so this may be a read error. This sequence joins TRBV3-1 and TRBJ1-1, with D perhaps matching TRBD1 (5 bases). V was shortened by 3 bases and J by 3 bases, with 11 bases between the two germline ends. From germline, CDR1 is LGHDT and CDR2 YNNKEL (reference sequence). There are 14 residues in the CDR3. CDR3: CASSHPAGYTEAFF. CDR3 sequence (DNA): TGTGCCAGCAGCCATCCTGCAGGGTACACTGAAGCTTTCTTT.

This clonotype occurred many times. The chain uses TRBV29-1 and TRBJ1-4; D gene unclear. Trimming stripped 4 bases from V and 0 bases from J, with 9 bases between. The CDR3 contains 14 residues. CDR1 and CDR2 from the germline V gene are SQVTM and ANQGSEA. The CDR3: CSVAAAPTNEKLFF. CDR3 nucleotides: TGCAGCGTTGCGGCCGCGCCAACTAATGAAAAACTGTTTTTT.

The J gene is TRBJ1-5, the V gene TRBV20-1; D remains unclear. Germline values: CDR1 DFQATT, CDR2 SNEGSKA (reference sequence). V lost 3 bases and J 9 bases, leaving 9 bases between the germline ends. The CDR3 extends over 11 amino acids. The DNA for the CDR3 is TGCAGTGCTAGGAGGGAGGGGCCCCAGCATTTT. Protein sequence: CSARREGPQHF.

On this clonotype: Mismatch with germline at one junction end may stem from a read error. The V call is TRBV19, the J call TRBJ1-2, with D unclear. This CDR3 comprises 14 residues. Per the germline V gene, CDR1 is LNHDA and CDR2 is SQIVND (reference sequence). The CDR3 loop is CASSVDRRAGGYTF. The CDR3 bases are TGTGCCAGTAGTGTAGATCGACGGGCGGGAGGCTACACCTTC.

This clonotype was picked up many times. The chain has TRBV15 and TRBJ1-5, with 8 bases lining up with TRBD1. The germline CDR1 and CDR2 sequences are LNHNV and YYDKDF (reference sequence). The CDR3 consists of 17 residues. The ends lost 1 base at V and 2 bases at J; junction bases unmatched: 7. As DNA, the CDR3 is TGTGCCACCAGCAGAGGGACAGGGAGGTCCCGCAATCAGCCCCAGCATTTT. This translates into CATSRGTGRSRNQPQHF.

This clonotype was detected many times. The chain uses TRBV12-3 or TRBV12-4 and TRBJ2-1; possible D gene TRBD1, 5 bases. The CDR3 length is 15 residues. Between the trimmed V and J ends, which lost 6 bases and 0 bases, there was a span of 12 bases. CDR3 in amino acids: CASSPGPSSYNEQFF. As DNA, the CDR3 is TGTGCCAGCAGCCCAGGGCCGAGCTCCTACAATGAGCAGTTCTTC.

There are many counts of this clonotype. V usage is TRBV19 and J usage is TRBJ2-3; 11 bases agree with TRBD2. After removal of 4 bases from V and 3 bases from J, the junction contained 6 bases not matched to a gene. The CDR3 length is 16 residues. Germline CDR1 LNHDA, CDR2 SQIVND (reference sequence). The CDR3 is CASSNPSGGNTDTQYF. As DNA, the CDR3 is TGTGCCAGTAGTAACCCTAGCGGGGGGAATACAGATACGCAGTATTTT.

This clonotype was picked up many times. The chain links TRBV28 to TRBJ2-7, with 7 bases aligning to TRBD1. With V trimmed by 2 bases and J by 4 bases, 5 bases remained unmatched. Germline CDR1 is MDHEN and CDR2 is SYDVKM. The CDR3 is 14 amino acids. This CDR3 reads CASSLDRARYEQYF. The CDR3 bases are TGTGCCAGCAGTTTAGACAGGGCTCGGTACGAGCAGTACTTC. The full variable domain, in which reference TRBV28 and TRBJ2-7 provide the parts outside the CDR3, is DVKVTQSSRYLVKRTGEKVFLECVQDMDHENMFWYRQDPGLGLRLIYFSYDVKMKEKGDIPEGYSVSREKKERFSLILESASTNQTSMYLCASSLDRARYEQYFGPGTRLTVT.